This entry concerns a single T cell receptor (beta chain). This specimen comes from a study of blood T cells in healthy people across ages. CDR1 ENHRY and CDR2 SYGVKD come from the germline V gene. The CDR3 loop spans 15 amino acids. With 6 bases removed from V and 4 bases from J, the gap between germline ends came to 17 bases. A second 7 to 11 cycle PCR used barcoded and J-beta primers. TCRdb reprocessed the 5' RACE reads with MiXCR, giving one entry per CDR3 protein. The sample has about 930,000 distinct CDR3 sequences, 25% to 35% seen once. These data also formed part of another study, on T cells of mothers and their children. That work states: The yield was over 8.5 million TCR beta CDR3 reads from each mother and 2.5 million to 3 million from each child.

The sequencing sample was made of blood. This clonotype originated in a woman aged 40 to 50 in good health. V gene TRBV10-3 combines with J gene TRBJ2-3; TRBD2 is a possible D gene (6 bases). The CDR3 here is CAIRPGTRPADTQYF. The CDR3 nucleotides are TGTGCCATCAGGCCAGGGACTCGCCCCGCAGATACGCAGTATTTT.